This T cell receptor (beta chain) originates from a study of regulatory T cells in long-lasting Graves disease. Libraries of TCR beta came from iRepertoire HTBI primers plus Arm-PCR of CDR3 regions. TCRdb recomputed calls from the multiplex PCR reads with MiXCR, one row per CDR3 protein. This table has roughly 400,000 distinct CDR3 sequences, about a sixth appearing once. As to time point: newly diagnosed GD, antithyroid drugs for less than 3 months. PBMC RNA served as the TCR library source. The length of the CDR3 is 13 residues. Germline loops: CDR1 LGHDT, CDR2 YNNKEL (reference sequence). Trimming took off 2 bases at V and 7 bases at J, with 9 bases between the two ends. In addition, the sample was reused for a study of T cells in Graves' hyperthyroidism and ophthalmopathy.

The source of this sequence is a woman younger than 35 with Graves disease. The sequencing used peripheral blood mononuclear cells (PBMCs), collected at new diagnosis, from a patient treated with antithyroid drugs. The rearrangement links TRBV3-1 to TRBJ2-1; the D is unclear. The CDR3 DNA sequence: TGTGCCAGCAGCCAAAGTATCCGGAATGAGCAGTTCTTC. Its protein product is CASSQSIRNEQFF.